Listed here is a single T cell receptor (beta chain). What it recognizes is unknown. Looked up from germline, CDR1 is LNHDA and CDR2 is SQIVND (reference sequence). CDR3 size: 14 residues. Trimming removed 8 bases from V and 6 bases from J; junction bases left unmatched: 11. The data are from a study of T cells after posttransplantation cyclophosphamide. Whole-study findings and limits: Blood and skin or GI T cell repertoires showed limited TRB overlap. Later blood repertoires were often dominated by clones from the donor CD8+ memory compartment. After PTCy, TRB diversity resembled that of CNI/methotrexate controls.

Method: immunoSEQ multiplex PCR; TCRdb's copy keeps in-frame clones and lacks some. The sample has about 53,000 clones, about 86% seen once; the top ten hold less than 3.5%. Sequencing used PBMCs. This clonotype was sampled from a man aged 25 to 40 with a blood cancer, CMV-positive, and with a related stem cell donor. V and J are TRBV19 and TRBJ2-3; 7 bases line up with TRBD1. The CDR3 is CASSPGQLPDTQYF. The DNA for the CDR3 is TGTGCCAGTTCTCCGGGACAGCTCCCTGATACGCAGTATTTT. Supplemented by reference TRBV19 and TRBJ2-3, the full variable domain reads DGGITQSPKYLFRKEGQNVTLSCEQNLNHDAMYWYRQDPGQGLRLIYYSQIVNDFQKGDIAEGYSVSREKKESFPLTVTSAQKNPTAFYLCASSPGQLPDTQYFGPGTRLTVL.